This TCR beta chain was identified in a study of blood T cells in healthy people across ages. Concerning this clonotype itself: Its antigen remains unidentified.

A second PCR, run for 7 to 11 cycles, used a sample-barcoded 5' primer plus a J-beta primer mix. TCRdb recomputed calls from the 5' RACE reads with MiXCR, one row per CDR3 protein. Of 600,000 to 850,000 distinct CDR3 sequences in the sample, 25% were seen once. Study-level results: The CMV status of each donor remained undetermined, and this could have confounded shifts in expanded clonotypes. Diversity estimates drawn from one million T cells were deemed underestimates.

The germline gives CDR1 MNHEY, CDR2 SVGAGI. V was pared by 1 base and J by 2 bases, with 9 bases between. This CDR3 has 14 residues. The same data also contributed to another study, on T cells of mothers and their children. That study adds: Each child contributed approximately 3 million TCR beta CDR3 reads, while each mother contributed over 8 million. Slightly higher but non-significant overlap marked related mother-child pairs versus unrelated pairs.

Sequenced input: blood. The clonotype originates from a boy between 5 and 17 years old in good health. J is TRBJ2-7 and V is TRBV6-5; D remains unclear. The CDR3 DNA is TGTGCCAGCAGTTACTTAGCAGGAACCTACGAGCAGTACTTC. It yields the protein CASSYLAGTYEQYF.